These 18 T cell receptor beta chains were sequenced from one sample in a study of shared clonotypes between healthy human individuals. The method was immunoSEQ multiplex PCR; TCRdb's version includes in-frame clones alone and lacks a portion of them. Of about 2.4 million clones in the sample, 90% to 95% were seen once. Input material: naive CD4+ T cells from PBMCs. Noted subset: CD45RA+ positively selected. These receptor sequences come from a man aged 18 to 30 in good health. Some clones in this sample may be carry-over from other donors' samples.

This sequence joins TRBV19 and TRBJ2-7; a weak D match, TRBD2 (5 bases). This CDR3 is 13 amino acids long. Trimming took off 5 bases at V and 6 bases at J, with 14 bases between the two ends. Germline CDR1 LNHDA, CDR2 SQIVND (reference sequence). CDR3 nucleotides: TGTGCCAGTAGTCTGACGGACTTCGGCGAGCAGTACTTC. Encoded protein: CASSLTDFGEQYF.

The rearrangement links TRBV27 to TRBJ1-5; D ambiguous. CDR3 length: 13 residues. Germline loops: CDR1 MNHEY, CDR2 SMNVEV (reference sequence). V was cut by 8 bases and J by 9 bases, with 17 bases left in between. CDR3 in amino acids: CASGSPPILPQHF. The CDR3 region has the DNA TGTGCCAGCGGATCCCCGCCTATTTTGCCCCAGCATTTT.

J is TRBJ1-1 and V is TRBV30, with D uncertain. The germline V gene encodes CDR1 GTSNPN and CDR2 SVGIG (reference sequence). Deletions cut 2 bases from V and 1 base from J, with 11 bases between. CDR3 size: 14 residues. CDR3 DNA: TGTGCCTGGAGTCCCCGAGTGGCGAACACTGAAGCTTTCTTT. As protein: CAWSPRVANTEAFF.

This sequence joins TRBV19 and TRBJ2-3; D gene uncertain. The CDR3 is made up of 12 amino acids. Trimming took 6 bases from V and 8 from J, leaving 12 bases between them. From germline, CDR1 is LNHDA and CDR2 SQIVND (reference sequence). The CDR3 DNA sequence: TGTGCCAGTAGCCTTTCTAGAGGTACGCAGTATTTT. This sequence encodes CASSLSRGTQYF.

The gene calls are TRBV5-1 and TRBJ2-3; no firm D call. Trimming took off 6 bases at V and 6 bases at J, with 20 bases between the two ends. The CDR3 contains 15 residues. Germline CDR1 reads SGHRS; CDR2 reads YFSETQ. The CDR3 reads CASTFGQAGYDTQYF. In DNA, the CDR3 is TGCGCCAGCACCTTCGGGCAGGCCGGGTATGATACGCAGTATTTT.

The chain uses TRBV11-2 and TRBJ2-3, with D unresolved. CDR1 is SGHAT, CDR2 FQNNGV, per germline. CDR3 length equals 13 residues. V lost 6 bases to trimming and J lost 0 bases, with 7 bases between them. The CDR3 loop reads CASRRTSTDTQYF. CDR3 coding DNA: TGTGCCAGCAGGAGAACGAGCACAGATACGCAGTATTTT.

The chain carries TRBV6-5 and TRBJ2-7, with 9 positions matching TRBD1. J lost 4 bases, V lost 7 bases, and 11 bases had no gene match. There are 15 residues in the CDR3. The germline V gene encodes CDR1 MNHEY and CDR2 SVGAGI. CDR3 protein: CASKLTRDRAYEQYF. The CDR3 DNA reads TGTGCCAGCAAGCTAACTCGGGACAGGGCTTACGAGCAGTACTTC.

This clone appeared a single time. V and J are TRBV5-4 and TRBJ2-7; the match to TRBD2 covers 13 bases. The CDR3 covers 14 residues. Germline V gives CDR1 SGHNT, CDR2 YYREEE (reference sequence). J was trimmed by 5 bases and V by 5 bases; bases with no gene match: 4. CDR3 sequence reads: CASRLAGGFDEQYF. CDR3 nucleotide sequence: TGTGCCAGCAGACTAGCGGGAGGGTTCGACGAGCAGTACTTC.

Here the CDR3 reads CASSFLTSGPTDTQYF. For the CDR3, the DNA is TGCGCCAGCAGCTTTCTGACTAGCGGTCCCACAGATACGCAGTATTTT. V usage is TRBV5-1 and J usage is TRBJ2-3, with 9 bases lining up with TRBD2. CDR1 SGHRS and CDR2 YFSETQ come from the germline V gene. Trimming removed 2 bases from V and 2 bases from J; junction bases left unmatched: 6. The CDR3 runs to 16 residues.

The rearrangement links TRBV5-1 to TRBJ1-1; no clear D. Germline V CDR1 and CDR2: SGHRS, YFSETQ. The ends were cut back, 2 bases at V and 0 bases at J, with 8 bases in the middle. The CDR3 covers 14 residues. CDR3 protein: CASSFANMNTEAFF. CDR3 coding DNA: TGCGCCAGCAGCTTCGCAAACATGAACACTGAAGCTTTCTTT. The complete variable domain, with remaining parts taken from reference TRBV5-1 and TRBJ1-1, reads KAGVTQTPRYLIKTRGQQVTLSCSPISGHRSVSWYQQTPGQGLQFLFEYFSETQRNKGNFPGRFSGRQFSNSRSEMNVSTLELGDSALYLCASSFANMNTEAFFGQGTRLTVV.

The chain couples TRBV9 to TRBJ2-3; 7 bases map to TRBD2. Germline V gene lookup returns CDR1 SGDLS and CDR2 YYNGEE. Trimming took 4 bases from V and 0 from J; bases not matched to a gene: 14. CDR3 length: 18 residues. The CDR3 region has the DNA TGTGCCAGCAGCCCGCGATCACCAAGCGGGGATAGCACAGATACGCAGTATTTT. Translating gives CASSPRSPSGDSTDTQYF.

V is TRBV5-1 and J is TRBJ2-7; possible D gene TRBD1, 6 bases. Germline V CDR1 and CDR2: SGHRS, YFSETQ. Trimming cost V 4 bases and J 2 bases, with 13 bases left between them. This CDR3 is 14 amino acids long. CDR3 nucleotides: TGCGCCAGCAGCCCCTCCAGGACAGCCTACGAGCAGTACTTC. Amino acid sequence: CASSPSRTAYEQYF.

This chain links TRBV25-1 with TRBJ1-6; D may be TRBD1 (5 bases). Germline loops: CDR1 MGHDK, CDR2 SYGVNS. This CDR3 spans 13 amino acids. V lost 3 bases and J lost 9, with 9 bases in between. The chain's CDR3 is CASSDSGASPLHF. The CDR3 nucleotides are TGTGCCAGCAGTGATAGTGGGGCTTCACCCCTCCACTTT.

The J gene is TRBJ2-3, the V gene TRBV7-9, with 10 positions matching TRBD1. Germline values: CDR1 SEHNR, CDR2 FQNEAQ (reference sequence). The CDR3 sequence is 16 residues long. V lost 6 bases, J lost 3 bases, and 9 bases stayed unmatched. The DNA for the CDR3 is TGTGCCAGCAGTTCCCGGGACAGGGGAAAGACAGATACGCAGTATTTT. Amino acids: CASSSRDRGKTDTQYF.

Details on this clone: This CDR3 is also generated by other DNA sequences in the sample. CDR3: CASSLVLAGIDTQYF. CDR3 DNA sequence: TGCGCCAGCAGCTTGGTGCTAGCGGGAATAGATACGCAGTATTTT. The rearrangement links TRBV5-1 to TRBJ2-3; 9 nucleotides match TRBD2. The CDR3 is 15 residues long. Germline CDR1 and CDR2: SGHRS and YFSETQ. The junction had 4 bases not matched to a gene; V was cut back by 0 bases and J by 5 bases. Filled out from reference TRBV5-1 and TRBJ2-3, the complete variable domain reads KAGVTQTPRYLIKTRGQQVTLSCSPISGHRSVSWYQQTPGQGLQFLFEYFSETQRNKGNFPGRFSGRQFSNSRSEMNVSTLELGDSALYLCASSLVLAGIDTQYFGPGTRLTVL.

This rearrangement joins TRBV7-9 to TRBJ2-2; D could derive from TRBD1 or TRBD2 (5 bases each). This CDR3 contains 14 residues. The germline CDR1 and CDR2 sequences are SEHNR and FQNEAQ (reference sequence). Trimming shortened V by 8 bases and J by 4 bases, and 14 bases separated the two germline ends. The CDR3 region is CASGGAQSTGELFF. CDR3 bases: TGTGCCAGCGGGGGTGCGCAGAGCACCGGGGAGCTGTTTTTT.

The V gene is TRBV21-1, the J gene TRBJ1-2; TRBD1 was called by the table and not checked on the DNA. TRBV21-1 constitutes a pseudogene. The CDR3 is 18 amino acids. CDR3 sequence: CASSKRIRVVVKGYGYTF. The CDR3 DNA follows: TGTGCCAGCAGCAAACGCATCAGGGTGGTGGTTAAGGGCTATGGCTACACCTTC.

Concerning this clone: Within the sample, other DNA sequences also encode this same CDR3. The chain links TRBV2 to TRBJ2-7; no reliable D call. The V end lost 2 bases, the J end lost 2 bases, and 4 bases lay between the germline ends. The CDR3 has 12 amino acids. Germline values: CDR1 SNHLY, CDR2 FYNNEI. This chain's CDR3 is CASSESTYEQYF. Written as DNA, the CDR3 is TGTGCCAGCAGTGAAAGTACCTACGAGCAGTACTTC.